The T cell receptor beta chain under discussion was sequenced for a study of shared clonotypes between healthy human individuals. Study at large: Serving as donors were a couple of women and a few men, whose ages spanned 18 to 49. Findings and limits, study-wide: Sampling involved blood alone; tissue repertoires likely differ.

Generated by immunoSEQ multiplex PCR, the TCRdb table keeps only in-frame clones and is missing some. The sample has about 1,800,000 clones; over 85% are singletons. Germline CDR1 reads MDHEN; CDR2 reads SYDVKM. The CDR3 is made up of 15 amino acids. Losses at the gene ends were 6 bases for V and 3 bases for J; bases not matched to a gene: 8. It was CD45RO-negative cells, positively selected for CCR7, that made up naive CD8 cells, with terminally differentiated effector memory CD45RA+ cells excluded. Donors were healthy HIV-negative adults without recent acute infections or vaccinations. As for this clone: The antigen is not known.

What was sequenced was naive CD8+ T cells sorted from blood. This chain joins TRBV28 and TRBJ2-1; 7 bases match TRBD1. The sequence derives from a man aged 18 to 35 in good health. The CDR3 protein is CASSHRGRVYNEQFF. For the CDR3, the DNA is TGTGCCAGCAGCCACAGGGGCAGGGTCTACAATGAGCAGTTCTTC.